This TCR beta chain comes out of a study of T cells in localized non-small cell lung cancer. Germline CDR1 and CDR2: MNHEY and SVGAGI. The ends were cut back, 0 bases at V and 3 bases at J, with 9 bases in the middle. The CDR3 is 15 residues long. General study points: The tumor had only one region sequenced, so heterogeneity remains possible. Among the tissues sampled, uninvolved adjacent lung had the highest T cell clonality, above tumor. Appearing in adjacent lung were a median about 59 of the top 100 tumor clones. A higher density of T cells in blood coincided with extended overall survival.

The method was immunoSEQ multiplex PCR; TCRdb's version includes in-frame clones alone and lacks a portion of them. The table records tens of thousands of clones, roughly nine tenths of them present only once. This clone was recorded only once. Its target is unknown. The gene calls are TRBV6-5 and TRBJ1-5; a weak D match, TRBD1 (5 bases). This receptor was obtained from a male donor at least 60 years old with stage III squamous cell lung carcinoma. This specimen was peripheral blood, taken before any cancer treatment. Here the CDR3 reads CASSYSAGNNQPQHF. The CDR3 nucleotides read TGTGCCAGCAGTTACTCTGCAGGGAACAATCAGCCCCAGCATTTT.